This T cell receptor beta chain emerged from a study of blood T cell repertoires in COVID-19. Whole-study context: COVID-19 samples collected from the United States, Italy and Spain covered acute and convalescent phases. T cells, B-cell-depleted T cells, or PBMCs provided the cDNA or gDNA that served as material.

Study processing details: Nucleated cell counts were estimated from reference gene primer amplification. Data came from immunoSEQ multiplex PCR; TCRdb stores just in-frame clones and leaves some out. V and J calls and clone size follow that table, whereas D and trimming were derived from the DNA. The table lists about 250,000 clones, about nine tenths of them singletons, with more than 0.65% in the top ten. Trimming took 4 bases from V and 6 from J, leaving 16 bases between them. This CDR3 is built from 14 residues. The germline gives CDR1 SQVTM, CDR2 ANQGSEA. The clonotype originates from a man aged 25 to 40 with COVID-19, enrolled during active disease. The sequencing sample was made of peripheral blood. The chain joins TRBV29-1 to TRBJ2-1; possible D gene TRBD2, 5 bases. Written as DNA, the CDR3 is TGCAGCGTTGTTGGGATCTCGGGGTCCAATGAGCAGTTCTTC. Translated: CSVVGISGSNEQFF.